This passage covers 17 T cell receptor beta chains from one sample sequenced in a study of T cells in Graves' hyperthyroidism and ophthalmopathy. It was RNA transcripts that yielded the amplified TCR beta CDR3 regions. An initial round of RT-PCR targeting the TCR CDR3 relied on the HTBI primer set. Each CDR3 protein is one row after TCRdb ran MiXCR on the multiplex PCR reads. The sample gives roughly 360,000 distinct CDR3 sequences, roughly 13% of which show up once; less than 25% is in the top ten. The sequenced sample consisted of blood. These receptors came from a man younger than 45 with Graves' hyperthyroidism that later progressed to Graves' ophthalmopathy.

The J gene is TRBJ2-7, the V gene TRBV6-1, with D tentatively TRBD2 (5 bases). Germline CDR1 reads MNHNS; CDR2 reads SASEGT. This CDR3 has 14 amino acids. Trimming pared 6 bases from V and 0 bases from J, leaving 12 bases between. CDR3 sequence reads: CASREEPTSYEQYF. The CDR3 DNA is TGTGCCAGCAGGGAGGAACCCACCTCCTACGAGCAGTACTTC.

This clonotype was counted between two and nine times. The rearrangement joins TRBV7-9 to TRBJ1-6; D ambiguous. The CDR3 is 16 residues long. Germline CDR1 is SEHNR and CDR2 is FQNEAQ (reference sequence). The V end was cut by 0 bases, the J end by 4 bases, with 10 bases between. This CDR3 reads CASSLATEIYNSPLHF. Here the CDR3 DNA reads TGTGCCAGCAGCTTAGCAACAGAGATATATAATTCACCCCTCCACTTT.

This clonotype was seen only a few times. The chain uses TRBV9 and TRBJ1-2; D perhaps matches TRBD1 (5 bases). Per the germline V gene, CDR1 is SGDLS and CDR2 is YYNGEE. V was clipped by 0 bases and J by 7 bases, with 13 bases between them. The CDR3 has 14 residues. Written as DNA, the CDR3 is TGTGCCAGCAGCGTAGGCGGGCAGGGAGGTGGCTACACCTTC. Translating gives CASSVGGQGGGYTF.

J is TRBJ2-1 and V is TRBV2; no firm D call. V lost 7 bases and J lost 0, with 7 bases in between. Germline lookup yields CDR1 SNHLY and CDR2 FYNNEI. The CDR3 contains 13 residues. Here the CDR3 reads CASTMGSYNEQFF. DNA of the CDR3: TGTGCCAGCACCATGGGCTCCTACAATGAGCAGTTCTTC.

This clonotype was picked up a small number of times. V usage is TRBV25-1 and J usage is TRBJ1-3; a possible D gene is TRBD1 (5 bases). Germline V lookup: CDR1 MGHDK, CDR2 SYGVNS. The CDR3 runs 16 residues. The V end lost 4 bases, the J end lost 0 bases, and 13 bases lay between the germline ends. This CDR3 reads CASSGRGLASGNTIYF. The CDR3 bases are TGTGCCAGCAGTGGACGGGGCCTCGCCTCTGGAAACACCATATATTTT.

The chain employs TRBV28 and TRBJ2-1; D not certain. CDR3 length: 12 amino acids. Germline V gives CDR1 MDHEN, CDR2 SYDVKM. Trimming shortened V by 6 bases and J by 7 bases, and 10 bases separated the two germline ends. CDR3 bases: TGTGCCAGCAGCCTTTCGGTGAATGAGCAGTTCTTC. Amino acids: CASSLSVNEQFF.

A word on this clonotype: This may be a read error: a much more frequent sequence differs by one nucleotide. This sequence joins TRBV5-1 and TRBJ1-1; unclear D gene. This CDR3 region has 16 residues. CDR1 SGHRS and CDR2 YFSETQ come from the germline V gene. CDR3 DNA: TGCGCCAGCAGCTTGGGGTACGGGAACGGGAACACTGAAGCTGTCTTT. This sequence encodes CASSLGYGNGNTEAVF.

The sample holds many counts of this clonotype. The V and J genes are TRBV11-2 and TRBJ1-3; D unclear. Germline CDR1 SGHAT, CDR2 FQNNGV. The CDR3 is 15 amino acids. The V end was cut by 7 bases, the J end by 0 bases, with 13 bases between. CDR3 sequence reads: CASTRGRFSGNTIYF. CDR3 in DNA: TGTGCCAGCACCCGCGGCCGGTTCTCTGGAAACACCATATATTTT.

This clonotype occurred many times. The chain has TRBV12-5 and TRBJ1-1; TRBD1 might be the D (5 bases). CDR1 and CDR2 (germline): LGHNT, FRNRAP. The V and J ends lost 0 bases and 0 bases respectively, with 14 bases between them. The CDR3 runs to 17 residues. In nucleotides, the CDR3 is TGTGCTAGTGGTTTGGTAGTAATGGGACCCATGAACACTGAAGCTTTCTTT. Translated, it gives CASGLVVMGPMNTEAFF.

This clonotype was picked up many times. The rearrangement joins TRBV27 to TRBJ2-3; D is possibly TRBD1 (5 bases). Per the germline V gene, CDR1 is MNHEY and CDR2 is SMNVEV (reference sequence). V was trimmed by 6 bases and J by 0 bases, leaving 16 bases between them. The CDR3 sequence is 16 residues long. This chain's CDR3 is CASRVRRALSTDTQYF. CDR3 DNA sequence: TGTGCCAGCAGGGTTCGCAGGGCCCTTAGCACAGATACGCAGTATTTT.

This clonotype was seen once. This chain joins TRBV4-1 and TRBJ1-2; D perhaps matches TRBD1 (6 bases). The CDR3 consists of 15 residues. CDR1 and CDR2 (germline): MGHRA, YSYEKL. V gave up 1 base and J gave up 3 bases, with 12 bases separating them. The chain's CDR3 is CASSQGQGYDYGYTF. DNA of the CDR3: TGCGCCAGCAGCCAAGGGCAGGGGTACGACTATGGCTACACCTTC.

V and J are TRBV6-1 and TRBJ2-5; the D gene could be TRBD1 or TRBD2 (5 bases each). Per the germline V gene, CDR1 is MNHNS and CDR2 is SASEGT. The CDR3 spans 14 residues. Trimming took 6 bases from V and 3 from J, leaving 14 bases between them. This chain's CDR3 is CASSRSGTEETQYF. CDR3 DNA: TGTGCCAGCAGCCGTTCCGGGACGGAAGAGACCCAGTACTTC.

The rearrangement uses TRBV20-1 and TRBJ1-1; weak D call: TRBD1 (5 bases). V lost 2 bases and J lost 1, with 14 bases in between. Per germline, CDR1 DFQATT and CDR2 SNEGSKA (reference sequence). CDR3 size: 15 residues. The CDR3 here is CSARPGRGKNTEAFF. The CDR3 DNA is TGCAGTGCTAGACCTGGGAGGGGAAAGAACACTGAAGCTTTCTTT.

The V gene is TRBV30, the J gene TRBJ1-5; D ambiguous. The CDR3 length is 14 residues. The germline gives CDR1 GTSNPN, CDR2 SVGIG (reference sequence). Trimming left V 0 bases short and J 6 bases short, with 12 bases between. Written as DNA, the CDR3 is TGTGCCTGGAGTGTAAGTTTTACGGCTCAGCCCCAGCATTTT. This encodes CAWSVSFTAQPQHF.

This clonotype was picked up many times. This rearrangement joins TRBV6-1 to TRBJ1-1; D is uncertain. Per germline, CDR1 MNHNS and CDR2 SASEGT. V gave up 7 bases and J gave up 7 bases, with 10 bases separating them. This CDR3 comprises 11 residues. The CDR3 is CASMNGGEAFF. In DNA, the CDR3 is TGTGCCAGCATGAACGGAGGTGAAGCTTTCTTT.

This clonotype was seen more than once but under ten times. This chain links TRBV5-1 with TRBJ1-6; D is ambiguous. Trimming removed 2 bases at V and 5 bases at J, with 8 bases between. Germline-derived CDR1 and CDR2 are SGHRS and YFSETQ. The CDR3 loop spans 14 amino acids. The CDR3 coding sequence is TGCGCCAGCAGCTTTGGTCAGGATAATTCACCCCTCCACTTT. This gives the protein CASSFGQDNSPLHF.

This clonotype came up a few times. The rearrangement links TRBV20-1 to TRBJ2-1, with D possibly being TRBD1 or TRBD2 (5 bases each). This CDR3 has 16 residues. Germline lookup yields CDR1 DFQATT and CDR2 SNEGSKA (reference sequence). Deletions cut 0 bases from V and 2 bases from J, with 14 bases between. CDR3 sequence reads: CSARDSWGRAYNEQFF. The DNA of the CDR3 is TGCAGTGCTAGAGACAGTTGGGGACGGGCCTACAATGAGCAGTTCTTC.